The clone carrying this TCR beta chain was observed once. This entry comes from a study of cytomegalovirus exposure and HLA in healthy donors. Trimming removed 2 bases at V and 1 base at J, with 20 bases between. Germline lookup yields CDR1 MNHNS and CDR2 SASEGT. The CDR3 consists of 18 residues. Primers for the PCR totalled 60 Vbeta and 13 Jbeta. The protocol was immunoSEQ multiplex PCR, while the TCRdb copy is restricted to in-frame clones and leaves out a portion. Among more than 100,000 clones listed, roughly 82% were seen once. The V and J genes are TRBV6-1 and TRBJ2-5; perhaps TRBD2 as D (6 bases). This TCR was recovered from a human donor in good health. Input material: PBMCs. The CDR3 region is CASSETYLPAGSQETQYF. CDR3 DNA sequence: TGTGCCAGCAGTGAAACCTATTTGCCGGCCGGGAGCCAAGAGACCCAGTACTTC.